The following is a T cell receptor (beta chain) sequence with its context. Sequencing targeted expressed TCRB transcripts, as all isolated RNA had been reverse transcribed. The data were produced by immunoSEQ multiplex PCR, yet TCRdb's version contains in-frame clones alone and is incomplete. Of around 430,000 clones in the sample, about 30% were seen once. These data come from a study of beta chain features in type 1 diabetes. The receptor was derived from a man younger than 35 in good health. The specimen was naive CD4+ T cells from blood.

The CDR3 nucleotides are TGTGCCAGCAGTCGGACTAGCGGGAGATTTCTCTACGAGCAGTACTTC. Amino acids: CASSRTSGRFLYEQYF. This rearrangement joins TRBV7-6 to TRBJ2-7, with 13 bases identical to TRBD2. V gave up 6 bases and J gave up 3 bases; unmatched junction bases: 8. The CDR3 is 16 amino acids. Germline V CDR1 and CDR2: SGHVS, FNYEAQ.